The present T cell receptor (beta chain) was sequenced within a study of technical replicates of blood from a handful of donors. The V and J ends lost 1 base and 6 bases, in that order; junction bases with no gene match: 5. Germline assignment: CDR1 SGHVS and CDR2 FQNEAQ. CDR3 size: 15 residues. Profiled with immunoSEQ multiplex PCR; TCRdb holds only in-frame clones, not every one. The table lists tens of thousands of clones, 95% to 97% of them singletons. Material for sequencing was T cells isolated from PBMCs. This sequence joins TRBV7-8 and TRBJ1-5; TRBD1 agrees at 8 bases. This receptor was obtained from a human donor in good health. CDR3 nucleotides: TGTGCCAGCAGCTTAGTATCGACAGGGGTTCAGCCCCAGCATTTT. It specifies CASSLVSTGVQPQHF.